This entry lists 21 T cell receptor beta chains sequenced from one sample in a study of regulatory T cells in long-lasting Graves disease. Arm-PCR with iRepertoire HTBI primers amplified the CDR3 regions for these TCR beta libraries. From the multiplex PCR reads, TCRdb called clonotypes with MiXCR, one entry per CDR3 protein. The sample yields a few hundred thousand distinct CDR3 sequences, roughly 15% seen once. As to time point: newly diagnosed GD, antithyroid drugs for less than 3 months. After RNA was extracted from PBMCs, the TCR library was made from it. In addition, the sample was reused for a study of T cells in Graves' hyperthyroidism and ophthalmopathy.

This specimen was peripheral blood mononuclear cells (PBMCs), taken at new diagnosis, from a patient treated with antithyroid drugs. The receptors were gathered from a woman in her forties with Graves disease.

This clonotype has only a few counts. The J gene is TRBJ2-5, the V gene TRBV5-1, with D perhaps TRBD2 (5 bases). This CDR3 region has 15 residues. Germline CDR1 is SGHRS and CDR2 is YFSETQ. Trimming took 0 bases from V and 2 from J, leaving 11 bases between them. The CDR3 sequence is CASSLGTAAQETQYF. The CDR3, as DNA: TGCGCCAGCAGCTTGGGTACAGCGGCTCAAGAGACCCAGTACTTC.

In regard to this clonotype: One end of the junction is discordant with germline, which a read error may explain. The CDR3 sequence is CARSLGTKSSYEQYF. The CDR3 DNA reads TGTGCCAGAAGCTTAGGTACTAAAAGCTCCTACGAGCAGTACTTC. The chain has TRBV13 and TRBJ2-7; D gene unclear. CDR1 PRHDT and CDR2 FYEKMQ come from the germline V gene (reference sequence). CDR3 length: 15 residues. The complete variable domain, with remaining parts taken from reference TRBV13 and TRBJ2-7, reads AAGVIQSPRHLIKEKRETATLKCYPIPRHDTVYWYQQGPGQDPQFLISFYEKMQSDKGSIPDRFSAQQFSDYHSELNMSSLELGDSALYFCARSLGTKSSYEQYFGPGTRLTVT.

Comments on this clonotype: Since a much larger clone is just one base distant, this may be a read error. The chain joins TRBV28 to TRBJ2-5; 7 bases match TRBD1. V gave up 10 bases and J gave up 2 bases; unmatched junction bases: 10. The germline V gene has CDR1 MDHEN and CDR2 SYDVKM. The CDR3 sequence is 14 residues long. The CDR3 DNA follows: TGTGCCATGACCCGGGGACAGCTACAAGAGACCCAGTACTTC. Translating it yields CAMTRGQLQETQYF.

Only a few counts were recorded for this clonotype. The rearrangement joins TRBV7-9 to TRBJ1-3; D is uncertain. This CDR3 has 15 residues. The germline V gene encodes CDR1 SEHNR and CDR2 FQNEAQ (reference sequence). Trimming took off 5 bases at V and 0 bases at J, with 11 bases between the two ends. The CDR3, as DNA: TGTGCCAGCAGCCGGAGTCCGAGCTCTGGAAACACCATATATTTT. Translation gives CASSRSPSSGNTIYF.

The sample holds many counts of this clonotype. The chain employs TRBV27 and TRBJ2-5; D may be TRBD2 (5 bases). Trimming stripped 8 bases from V and 3 bases from J, with 13 bases between. The CDR3 extends over 13 amino acids. CDR1 and CDR2 from the germline V gene are MNHEY and SMNVEV (reference sequence). CDR3 nucleotides: TGTGCCAGCCGTAAGGGAGAGAAAGAGACCCAGTACTTC. Translating gives CASRKGEKETQYF.

Only a few counts were recorded for this clonotype. The chain carries TRBV19 and TRBJ2-7; TRBD1 or TRBD2 may be the D gene (5 bases each). The V end was cut by 5 bases, the J end by 2 bases, with 13 bases between. Germline values: CDR1 LNHDA, CDR2 SQIVND (reference sequence). This CDR3 contains 14 residues. The CDR3 bases are TGTGCCAGTAGTTCTCCAGGGAGAACCTACGAGCAGTACTTC. Residues: CASSSPGRTYEQYF.

This clonotype has a handful of counts. A read error may be the cause here, since a much bigger clone is one base away. Given the absence of the conserved phenylalanine or tryptophan at the CDR3 end, a read error is likely. This chain links TRBV2 with TRBJ1-2, with D hard to call. Germline values: CDR1 SNHLY, CDR2 FYNNEI. The V end was cut by 5 bases, the J end by 8 bases, with 15 bases between. This CDR3 is 13 amino acids long. The CDR3 DNA follows: TGTGCCAGCAGTCTGACTCAAGTCAAAGGCTACACCTCC. It is translated as CASSLTQVKGYTS.

The J gene is TRBJ2-1, the V gene TRBV5-1, with TRBD2 identical over 10 bases. V lost 2 bases, J lost 0 bases, and 5 bases stayed unmatched. Germline CDR1 is SGHRS and CDR2 is YFSETQ. This CDR3 comprises 17 residues. CDR3 in amino acids: CASSFTSGASSYNEQFF. The CDR3 DNA is TGCGCCAGCAGCTTTACTAGCGGGGCAAGCTCCTACAATGAGCAGTTCTTC.

This sequence joins TRBV9 and TRBJ2-1; possibly TRBD1 or TRBD2 for D (5 bases each). The CDR3 is made up of 15 amino acids. V gave up 4 bases and J gave up 8 bases, with 19 bases separating them. CDR1 SGDLS and CDR2 YYNGEE come from the germline V gene. This CDR3 reads CASSSTRGSGDEQFF. CDR3 nucleotide sequence: TGTGCCAGCAGCTCAACTAGGGGCTCTGGGGATGAGCAGTTCTTC.

This clonotype appeared once. The junction does not match germline at one end; this may be a read error. The gene calls are TRBV28 and TRBJ2-7; no firm D call. Germline V lookup: CDR1 MDHEN, CDR2 SYDVKM. The CDR3 consists of 11 residues. Here the CDR3 reads CMGGSSYEQYF. The CDR3, as DNA: TGCATGGGCGGCAGCTCCTACGAGCAGTACTTC.

This clonotype has at least ten counts. This chain links TRBV7-9 with TRBJ2-5; D could derive from TRBD1 or TRBD2 (5 bases each). The length of the CDR3 is 13 residues. The V end lost 4 bases, the J end lost 5 bases, and 11 bases lay between the germline ends. The germline V gene encodes CDR1 SEHNR and CDR2 FQNEAQ (reference sequence). The CDR3 region has the DNA TGTGCCAGCAGCTGGGGACCACAGGAGACCCAGTACTTC. Translation: CASSWGPQETQYF.

The chain joins TRBV3-1 to TRBJ1-2, with a tentative D call TRBD1 (5 bases). The germline V gene encodes CDR1 LGHDT and CDR2 YNNKEL (reference sequence). V lost 0 bases and J lost 1, with 9 bases in between. The CDR3 extends over 15 amino acids. CDR3 in amino acids: CASSQERGSNYGYTF. The CDR3 DNA follows: TGTGCCAGCAGCCAAGAGAGGGGAAGTAACTATGGCTACACCTTC. Full variable domain (missing parts from reference TRBV3-1 and TRBJ1-2): DTAVSQTPKYLVTQMGNDKSIKCEQNLGHDTMYWYKQDSKKFLKIMFSYNNKELIINETVPNRFSPKSPDKAHLNLHINSLELGDSAVYFCASSQERGSNYGYTFGSGTRLTVV.

This clonotype has a count of ten or more. The chain combines TRBV12-3 or TRBV12-4 with TRBJ2-1, with D tentatively TRBD2 (6 bases). This CDR3 spans 14 amino acids. The V end lost 6 bases, the J end lost 2 bases, and 11 bases lay between the germline ends. The CDR3 reads CASSLAGPYNEQFF. The CDR3 coding sequence is TGTGCCAGCAGCTTGGCGGGACCCTACAATGAGCAGTTCTTC.

This clonotype has at least ten counts. The chain employs TRBV19 and TRBJ2-7, with 7 bases aligning to TRBD1. With 4 bases clipped from V and 4 bases from J, the junction kept 10 bases outside the gene matches. This CDR3 has 15 amino acids. Germline V lookup: CDR1 LNHDA, CDR2 SQIVND (reference sequence). CDR3 nucleotides: TGTGCCAGTAGTAGCGTGGCCCAACAGGGGTACGAGCAGTACTTC. The encoded protein is CASSSVAQQGYEQYF. Full variable domain (rest looked up from reference TRBV19 and TRBJ2-7): DGGITQSPKYLFRKEGQNVTLSCEQNLNHDAMYWYRQDPGQGLRLIYYSQIVNDFQKGDIAEGYSVSREKKESFPLTVTSAQKNPTAFYLCASSSVAQQGYEQYFGPGTRLTVT.

This clonotype occurred many times. The chain recombines TRBV7-9 with TRBJ1-1, with 7 bases fitting TRBD1. J lost 6 bases, V lost 3 bases, and 13 bases had no gene match. The CDR3 runs to 16 residues. Germline-derived CDR1 and CDR2 are SEHNR and FQNEAQ (reference sequence). The chain's CDR3 is CASSFPPSGGLAEAFF. CDR3 nucleotides: TGTGCCAGCAGCTTCCCGCCCTCAGGGGGACTGGCTGAAGCTTTCTTT.

This clonotype was seen many times. This chain links TRBV20-1 with TRBJ1-1; no reliable D call. In germline, CDR1 is DFQATT, CDR2 SNEGSKA (reference sequence). The CDR3 is 13 amino acids. V was trimmed by 6 bases and J by 4 bases, leaving 15 bases between them. The CDR3, as DNA: TGCAGTGCCCGGCCCGGGTTTACCACTGAAGCTTTCTTT. Encoded protein: CSARPGFTTEAFF.

Turning to this clonotype: A much larger clone lies a single base off, so this may be a read error. This chain uses TRBV20-1 with TRBJ2-2, with D possibly TRBD1 on 5 matching bases. CDR1 and CDR2 (germline): DFQATT, SNEGSKA (reference sequence). This CDR3 region has 14 residues. V shed 3 bases and J shed 1 base, with 9 bases lying between them. The CDR3 spells CSARRTRNTGELFF. CDR3 DNA: TGCAGTGCTAGGAGGACAAGGAACACCGGGGAGCTGTTTTTT.

This clonotype was found a few times. The chain carries TRBV18 and TRBJ2-1; unclear D gene. The germline V gene encodes CDR1 KGHSH and CDR2 LQKENI. Trimming removed 2 bases from V and 0 bases from J, with 8 bases in between. The CDR3 is 15 amino acids. For the CDR3, the DNA is TGTGCCAGCTCACCAAACCCGAGCTCCTACAATGAGCAGTTCTTC. Translation: CASSPNPSSYNEQFF.

This clonotype was recorded at least ten times. The chain couples TRBV12-3 or TRBV12-4 to TRBJ1-5, with D unresolved. The CDR3 totals 11 residues. Trimming removed 4 bases from V and 11 bases from J, with 9 bases in between. The CDR3 spells CASSSLNTQHF. DNA for the CDR3: TGTGCCAGCAGTTCCTTGAATACCCAGCATTTT.

CDR3 nucleotides: TGTGCCAGCAGTGGATCCACAGGGGGATATGGCTACACCTTC. Translation gives CASSGSTGGYGYTF. The chain carries TRBV2 and TRBJ1-2; TRBD1 matches 8 bases. The CDR3 contains 14 residues. Trimming took 4 bases from V and 5 from J; bases not matched to a gene: 6. Germline CDR1 and CDR2: SNHLY and FYNNEI. Complete variable domain (other parts from reference TRBV2 and TRBJ1-2): EPEVTQTPSHQVTQMGQEVILRCVPISNHLYFYWYRQILGQKVEFLVSFYNNEISEKSEIFDDQFSVERPDGSNFTLKIRSTKLEDSAMYFCASSGSTGGYGYTFGSGTRLTVV.

This chain links TRBV29-1 with TRBJ2-2; TRBD2 aligns across 8 bases. Per germline, CDR1 SQVTM and CDR2 ANQGSEA. With 3 bases clipped from V and 6 bases from J, the junction kept 15 bases outside the gene matches. The CDR3 covers 17 residues. The chain's CDR3 is CSVEEYKTGTRAGELFF. The DNA for the CDR3 is TGCAGCGTTGAGGAATATAAGACCGGGACTAGAGCCGGGGAGCTGTTTTTT.